These 5 T cell receptor beta chains share one sample of origin, sequenced in a study of cytomegalovirus exposure and HLA in healthy donors. 13 Jbeta primers and 60 Vbeta primers were used for the PCR. Libraries were prepared by immunoSEQ multiplex PCR; TCRdb keeps only in-frame clonotypes and omits some of them. Here the sample spans around 140,000 clones, roughly three quarters being singletons. Sequencing input: PBMCs. Receptors originate from a female donor in good health and CMV-seronegative.

With regard to this clone: Other nucleotide sequences from this sample produce the same CDR3. V usage is TRBV5-1 and J usage is TRBJ1-1; D is uncertain. Between the trimmed V and J ends, which lost 5 bases and 8 bases, there was a span of 10 bases. There are 11 residues in the CDR3. Germline CDR1 and CDR2: SGHRS and YFSETQ. CDR3 bases: TGCGCCAGCAGTTTCGGAGGGGAAGCTTTCTTT. It yields the protein CASSFGGEAFF.

The rearrangement joins TRBV27 to TRBJ1-5; D might be TRBD1 (6 bases). The ends were cut back, 5 bases at V and 5 bases at J, with 13 bases in the middle. This CDR3 contains 14 residues. Germline V lookup: CDR1 MNHEY, CDR2 SMNVEV (reference sequence). The CDR3 reads CASSLDRLDQPQHF. Written as DNA, the CDR3 is TGTGCCAGCAGTCTTGACAGGCTAGATCAGCCCCAGCATTTT.

This chain links TRBV9 with TRBJ1-1, with D possibly TRBD1 on 6 matching bases. There are 16 residues in the CDR3. The V gene lost 4 bases and the J gene lost 5 bases, with 21 bases spanning the gap. The germline gives CDR1 SGDLS, CDR2 YYNGEE. The DNA for the CDR3 is TGTGCCAGCAGCCCTGCCCTCAGGGGCGTAGGTACTGAAGCTTTCTTT. This codes for CASSPALRGVGTEAFF.

This clone was detected only once. The chain joins TRBV7-9 to TRBJ2-1, with D possibly matching TRBD2 (6 bases). Germline CDR1 reads SEHNR; CDR2 reads FQNEAQ (reference sequence). Trimming took 5 bases from V and 6 from J, leaving 17 bases between them. This CDR3 comprises 15 residues. CDR3 sequence: CASSRRGTEGNEQFF. The CDR3 coding sequence is TGTGCCAGCAGCCGCCGTGGGACGGAGGGCAATGAGCAGTTCTTC.

The J gene is TRBJ1-1, the V gene TRBV19, with no clear D. The germline V gene encodes CDR1 LNHDA and CDR2 SQIVND (reference sequence). The CDR3 is 13 residues long. V shed 2 bases and J shed 3 bases, with 7 bases lying between them. The CDR3: CASSIREDTEAFF. The CDR3 region has the DNA TGTGCCAGTAGTATAAGGGAGGACACTGAAGCTTTCTTT.